These T cell receptor beta chains were read from a single sample in a study of T cell changes during pregnancy in multiple sclerosis. Profiled with immunoSEQ multiplex PCR; TCRdb holds only in-frame clones, not every one. This table has over 15,000 clones, about 87% appearing once. The specimen was CD8+ T cells from peripheral blood mononuclear cells, collected after pregnancy. The receptors were sampled from a female donor in good health, enrolled as a control in a pregnancy study. The CDR3 runs from the conserved cysteine through the conserved F or W. The D gene is left open where the match is weak. Where a row states a size, it is once, few, many or the class of an expanded clone; other rows omit it.

TRBJ2-7 | TRBV5-1 | . | TRBD1 | TGCGCCAGCAGCTTGAGTGGGGGACAGGCAGGCTACGAGCAGTACTTC | CASSLSGGQAGYEQYF
TRBJ1-4 | TRBV6-1 | . | . | TGTGCCAGCAACCCAGGGCCTGCAACTAATGAAAAACTGTTTTTT | CASNPGPATNEKLFF
TRBJ2-7 | TRBV29-1 | few | TRBD1 | TGCAGCGTCGTACCTACCGGGACAGGGGGGGTCTACGAGCAGTACTTC | CSVVPTGTGGVYEQYF
TRBJ2-7 | TRBV11-2 | . | TRBD1 | TGTGCCAGCAGCTTTACGGGACAGGGGATTGGGACCTACGAGCAGTACTTC | CASSFTGQGIGTYEQYF
TRBJ2-1 | TRBV27 | . | . | TGTGCCAGCAGTTTAGGGGACTTGTTCAATGAGCAGTTCTTC | CASSLGDLFNEQFF
TRBJ2-1 | TRBV9 | . | TRBD2 | TGTGCCAGCAACAGCGGGGGGGGCGACTCCTACAATGAGCAGTTCTTC | CASNSGGGDSYNEQFF
TRBJ1-5 | TRBV2 | . | . | TGTGCCAGCAGGGTGACACGAGACAATCAGCCCCAGCATTTT | CASRVTRDNQPQHF
TRBJ1-2 | TRBV19 | . | TRBD1 | TGTGCCAGTAGTATCAGGACAGGGGATCCTGGCTACACCTTC | CASSIRTGDPGYTF
TRBJ1-1 | TRBV6-5 | once | . | TGTGCCAGCAGCGGGGGGGGGAACACTGAAGCTTTCTTT | CASSGGGNTEAFF
TRBJ2-4 | TRBV7-9 | . | TRBD1 | TGTGCCAGCAGCGACCAGAGGGGGCTCGGAGCCAAAAACATTCAGTACTTC | CASSDQRGLGAKNIQYF
TRBJ2-1 | TRBV10-3 | . | TRBD1 | TGTGCCATCAGAGACCGGGACAGGGTTCCGAATGAGCAGTTCTTC | CAIRDRDRVPNEQFF
TRBJ1-5 | TRBV10-1 | medium-sized | . | TGCGCCAGCAGTGGACAGGCAAATCAGCCCCAGCATTTT | CASSGQANQPQHF
TRBJ2-1 | TRBV4-3 | . | TRBD2 | TGCGCCAGCAGCCAAGATGCCCCTAGCGGGGGGGATGAGCAGTTCTTC | CASSQDAPSGGDEQFF
TRBJ1-3 | TRBV6-6 | . | . | TGTGCCAGCAGGGAGTATGCTGGAAACACCATATATTTT | CASREYAGNTIYF
TRBJ2-3 | TRBV27 | few | TRBD2 | TGTGCCAGCAGCCCCCTGCCTAGCGGGGGGGCCCCGTATACGCAGTATTTT | CASSPLPSGGAPYTQYF
TRBJ1-1 | TRBV30 | . | . | TGTGCCTGGTCAAAACAGGGAGGGACTGAAGCTTTCTTT | CAWSKQGGTEAFF
TRBJ1-5 | TRBV7-3 | . | TRBD1 | TGTGCCAGCAGCTTAACCAGGGGGAGCAATCAGCCCCAGCATTTT | CASSLTRGSNQPQHF
TRBJ2-2 | TRBV6-4 | medium-sized | . | TGTGCCAGCAGTGACTCGGACAGCACCGGGGAGCTGTTTTTT | CASSDSDSTGELFF
TRBJ2-1 | TRBV11-3 | . | . | TGTGCCAGCAGCTCGCCCGGACTCCTCCTTTACAATGAGCAGTTCTTC | CASSSPGLLLYNEQFF
TRBJ1-4 | TRBV4-3 | . | . | TGCGCCAGCAGCTCCAGGGGCAAGGGCGAAAAACTGTTTTTT | CASSSRGKGEKLFF
TRBJ1-4 | TRBV6-5 | . | . | TGTGCCAGCAGTTACTCAAGGGGGGGGAAACTGTTTTTT | CASSYSRGGKLFF
TRBJ2-4 | TRBV6-1 | . | TRBD1 | TGTGCCAGCAGTGAATGGACAGGGGAAACAAACATTCAGTACTTC | CASSEWTGETNIQYF
TRBJ2-1 | TRBV6-1 | . | TRBD2 | TGTGCCAGCAGTGAAGCGGCGGGGGGTTCCTATGAGCAGTTCTTC | CASSEAAGGSYEQFF
TRBJ1-4 | TRBV5-1 | . | TRBD1 | TGCGCCAGCAGCTTGGCGGGACAGGGTAAAAAACTGTTTTTT | CASSLAGQGKKLFF
TRBJ1-2 | TRBV5-4 | . | . | TGCCTATCGGGAGGCTACACCTTC | CLSGGYTF
TRBJ2-2 | TRBV9 | . | TRBD1 | TGTGCCAGCAGCGTAGATATGGACAGGGGTAAGACCGGGGAGCTGTTTTTT | CASSVDMDRGKTGELFF
TRBJ2-2 | TRBV13 | . | . | TGTGCCAGCAGTCCGGCGGGTCACACCGGGGAGCTGTTTTTT | CASSPAGHTGELFF
TRBJ1-2 | TRBV7-9 | once | . | TGTGCCAGCAGCTCCCAGGGGAATGGCTACACCTTC | CASSSQGNGYTF
TRBJ2-1 | TRBV9 | once | TRBD1 | TGTGCCAGCAGCGCGGGACAGGGGGCTTATGAGCAGTTCTTC | CASSAGQGAYEQFF
TRBJ2-2 | TRBV5-1 | . | TRBD1 | TGCGCCAGCGCCAGAATTTGGGACAGGGGAAACACCGGGGAGCTGTTTTTT | CASARIWDRGNTGELFF
TRBJ1-1 | TRBV27 | . | . | TGTGCCAGCAGTTTCCAGGGAGGAGGAAGGAACACTGAAGCTTTCTTT | CASSFQGGGRNTEAFF
TRBJ2-7 | TRBV12-5 | . | . | TGTGCTAGTGGTTTGGCAGGATTTGTCTCCAGTTCCTACGAGCAGTACTTC | CASGLAGFVSSSYEQYF
TRBJ2-1 | TRBV7-9 | . | TRBD1 | TGTGCCAGCTTGAAGACCCGGGACAGGGGCATACGGGAGCAGTTCTTC | CASLKTRDRGIREQFF
TRBJ2-2 | TRBV7-2 | . | . | TGTGCCAGCAGCTTATCCCCAGGGGCTAACACCGGGGAGCTGTTTTTT | CASSLSPGANTGELFF
TRBJ1-1 | TRBV9 | once | TRBD1 | TGTGCCAGCAGCCAAGCGGGGACAGGGGGCACTGAAGCTTTCTTT | CASSQAGTGGTEAFF
TRBJ1-1 | TRBV20-1 | . | TRBD1 | TGCAGTGCCCCAGGGGGCACTGAAGCTTTCTTT | CSAPGGTEAFF
TRBJ1-1 | TRBV5-1 | . | . | TGCGCCAGCAGTTATGGGGGAGGTGTCACTGAAGCTTTCTTT | CASSYGGGVTEAFF
TRBJ2-1 | TRBV7-6 | . | TRBD2 | TGTGCCAGCAGCCTTAGCGGGGTCTCCTACAATGAGCAGTTCTTC | CASSLSGVSYNEQFF
TRBJ2-3 | TRBV7-3 | once | . | TGTGCCAGCAGCTCGATGGGCAGGGGGGAAAAAGATACGCAGTATTTT | CASSSMGRGEKDTQYF
TRBJ2-7 | TRBV29-1 | . | . | TGCAGCGTAGGGGAAGGGGGATTCACCTCCTACGAGCAGTACTTC | CSVGEGGFTSYEQYF
TRBJ2-5 | TRBV5-6 | . | TRBD2 | TGTGCCAGCAGCTTGGCAGCGGGGGGGTATCAAGAGACCCAGTACTTC | CASSLAAGGYQETQYF
TRBJ2-2 | TRBV13 | . | TRBD2 | TGTGCCAGCAGCCACCGGGACTATGACACCGGGGAGCTGTTTTTT | CASSHRDYDTGELFF
TRBJ2-1 | TRBV7-2 | . | . | TGTGCCAGCAGCATTGGAGGTCGTGAGCAGTTCTTC | CASSIGGREQFF
TRBJ2-7 | TRBV4-3 | . | TRBD1 | TGCGCCAGCAGCCGAGGGACAGGGGGCAGCGAGCAGTACTTC | CASSRGTGGSEQYF
TRBJ1-2 | TRBV7-8 | . | TRBD1 | TGTGCCAGCAGCTTGAGGACAGGCCTCCTGAGATATTATGGCTACACCTTC | CASSLRTGLLRYYGYTF
TRBJ1-1 | TRBV5-8 | . | . | TGTGCCAGCAGCTTACGTCAGGGCACTGAAGCTTTCTTT | CASSLRQGTEAFF
TRBJ2-1 | TRBV6-1 | . | TRBD1 | TGTGCCAGCTTTGCAGGGGGCTCCTACAATGAGCAGTTCTTC | CASFAGGSYNEQFF
TRBJ2-7 | TRBV7-3 | few | . | TGTGCCAGCAGCTTGGAAGACAGGTCCACCTACGAGCAGTACTTC | CASSLEDRSTYEQYF
TRBJ2-1 | TRBV6-1 | . | TRBD1 | TGTGCCAGCTGTGGGACAGATTCCTACAATGAGCAGTTCTTC | CASCGTDSYNEQFF
TRBJ1-5 | TRBV7-9 | once | . | TGTGCCAGCAGCTTAGGCCAGGGTAGCAATCAGCCCCAGCATTTT | CASSLGQGSNQPQHF
TRBJ2-3 | TRBV6-4 | few | TRBD2 | TGTGCCAGCAGTGACCGGGGGGGCACAGATACGCAGTATTTT | CASSDRGGTDTQYF
TRBJ2-1 | TRBV5-6 | large | . | TGTGCCAGCAGCTTGGCCAGGACTTATTACAATGAGCAGTTCTTC | CASSLARTYYNEQFF
TRBJ2-7 | TRBV27 | . | . | TGTGCCAGCAGTCTAGGGGGCGAGCAGTACTTC | CASSLGGEQYF
TRBJ1-5 | TRBV19 | . | . | TGTGCCAGTAGTTTACGGACGGGGGTGGTAAGTGAGCCCCAGCATTTT | CASSLRTGVVSEPQHF
TRBJ2-7 | TRBV4-2 | medium-sized | TRBD2 | TGTGCCAGCAGCCAAGAGCTCGTGGACGGGGGGAGATACGAGCAGTACTTC | CASSQELVDGGRYEQYF
TRBJ1-1 | TRBV4-3 | . | TRBD1 | TGCGCCAGCAGCCCCCGTGCAGGGGGCTTAAACACTGAAGCTTTCTTT | CASSPRAGGLNTEAFF
TRBJ2-1 | TRBV6-4 | . | . | TGTGCCAGCAGTGATACAACAGGTCACGATGAGCAGTTCTTC | CASSDTTGHDEQFF
TRBJ2-7 | TRBV19 | once | . | TGTGCCAGTAGTATAGCGTCAGGCAGCGAGCAGTACTTC | CASSIASGSEQYF
TRBJ2-3 | TRBV5-4 | . | TRBD2 | TGTGCCAGCAGCCTGGAACGGGGACTAGCGGGCACAGATACGCAGTATTTT | CASSLERGLAGTDTQYF